The rows below give T cell receptor beta chains drawn from one sample of a study of cytomegalovirus exposure and HLA in healthy donors. The protocol was immunoSEQ multiplex PCR, while the TCRdb copy is restricted to in-frame clones and leaves out a portion. The sample has under 150,000 clones; approximately 70% are singletons. The specimen sequenced was PBMCs. The receptor set was obtained from a human donor in good health. Both conserved end residues are part of each CDR3. Each record gives: V gene, J gene, D gene, clone size, CDR3 protein, CDR3 DNA. The D gene is left open where the match is weak. Not all rows give a size; the values are once, few, many and, for expanded clones, a class.

TRBV6-1	TRBJ1-4	NA	few	CASSPGEGGSEKLFF	TGTGCCAGCAGTCCCGGGGAGGGGGGTAGTGAAAAACTGTTTTTT
TRBV5-1	TRBJ2-3	TRBD2	NA	CASSLGGSLTDTQYF	TGCGCCAGCAGCTTGGGCGGGAGTCTCACAGATACGCAGTATTTT
TRBV18	TRBJ2-7	NA	NA	CASSPGPQRAAYEQYF	TGTGCCAGCTCACCTGGCCCCCAGCGGGCGGCCTACGAGCAGTACTTC
TRBV15	TRBJ2-7	NA	NA	CATSRAEGRGFGEQYF	TGTGCCACCAGCAGGGCGGAGGGGCGGGGTTTCGGCGAGCAGTACTTC
TRBV30	TRBJ2-2	NA	NA	CAWSSAVMGELFF	TGTGCCTGGAGTTCAGCGGTCATGGGGGAGCTGTTTTTT
TRBV5-4	TRBJ2-3	TRBD2	once	CASSFPLAGGGTQYF	TGTGCCAGCAGCTTTCCCCTAGCGGGGGGTGGAACGCAGTATTTT
TRBV5-6	TRBJ1-3	NA	few	CASSFQGSGNTIYF	TGTGCCAGCAGCTTCCAGGGCTCTGGAAACACCATATATTTT
TRBV30	TRBJ2-2	TRBD2	NA	CAWNSGSSDGELFF	TGTGCCTGGAATAGCGGGAGCTCCGACGGGGAGCTGTTTTTT
TRBV4-1	TRBJ2-7	NA	once	CASSQGRFDEQYF	TGCGCCAGCAGCCAGGGGAGGTTTGACGAGCAGTACTTC
TRBV29-1	TRBJ2-2	NA	NA	CSVGIRGYSGELFF	TGCAGCGTTGGCATCCGGGGGTACTCCGGGGAGCTGTTTTTT
TRBV29-1	TRBJ2-7	NA	few	CSDRLNSSYEQYF	TGCAGCGACAGGCTGAATAGCTCCTACGAGCAGTACTTC